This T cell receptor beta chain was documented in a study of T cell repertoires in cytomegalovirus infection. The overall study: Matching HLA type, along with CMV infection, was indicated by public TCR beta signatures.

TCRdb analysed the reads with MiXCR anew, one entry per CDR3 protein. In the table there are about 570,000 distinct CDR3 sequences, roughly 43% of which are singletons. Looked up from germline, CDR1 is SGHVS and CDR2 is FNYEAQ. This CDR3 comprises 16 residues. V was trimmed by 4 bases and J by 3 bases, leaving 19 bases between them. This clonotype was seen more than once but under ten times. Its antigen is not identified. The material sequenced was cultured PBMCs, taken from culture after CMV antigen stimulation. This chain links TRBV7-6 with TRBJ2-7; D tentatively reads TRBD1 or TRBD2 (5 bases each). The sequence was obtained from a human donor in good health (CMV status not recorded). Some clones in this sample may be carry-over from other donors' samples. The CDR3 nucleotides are TGTGCCAGCAGCTCCCGTCGGGGACGGAGCCTCTACGAGCAGTACTTC. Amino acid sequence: CASSSRRGRSLYEQYF.